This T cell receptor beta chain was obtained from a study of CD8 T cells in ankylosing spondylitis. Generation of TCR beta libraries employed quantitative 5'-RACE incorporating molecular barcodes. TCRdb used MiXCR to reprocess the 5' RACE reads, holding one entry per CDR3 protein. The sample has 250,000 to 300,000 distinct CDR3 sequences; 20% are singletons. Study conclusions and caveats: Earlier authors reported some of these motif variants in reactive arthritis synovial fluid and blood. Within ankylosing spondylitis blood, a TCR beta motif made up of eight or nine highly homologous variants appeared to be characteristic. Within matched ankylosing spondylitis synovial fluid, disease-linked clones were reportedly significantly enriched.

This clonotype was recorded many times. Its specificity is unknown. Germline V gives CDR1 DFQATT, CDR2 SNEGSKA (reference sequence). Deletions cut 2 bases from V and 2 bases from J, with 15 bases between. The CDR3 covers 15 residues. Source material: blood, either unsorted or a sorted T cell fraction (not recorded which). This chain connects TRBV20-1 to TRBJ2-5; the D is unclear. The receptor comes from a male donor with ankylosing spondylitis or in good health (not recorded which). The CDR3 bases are TGCAGTGCTAGAAGTCTCCGAGGACCGCAAGAGACCCAGTACTTC. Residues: CSARSLRGPQETQYF.